What follows are 21 T cell receptor beta chains derived from one specimen sequenced in a study of T cell responses to AZD1222 COVID-19 vaccine. Measured with immunoSEQ multiplex PCR; TCRdb has only the in-frame clones, and not every one. The sample has approximately 72,000 clones; about nine tenths are singletons. The sample in question was peripheral blood, obtained 28 days after the second AZD1222 dose. Source of these receptors: an adult who received the AZD1222 COVID-19 vaccine.

V usage is TRBV10-3 and J usage is TRBJ2-1; the D is unclear. Germline loops: CDR1 ENHRY, CDR2 SYGVKD. The CDR3 covers 13 residues. V shed 0 bases and J shed 13 bases, with 13 bases lying between them. CDR3 bases: TGTGCCATCAGTGAGTCCTCAACACCTTCACAGTTCTTC. Residues: CAISESSTPSQFF.

CDR3 loop: CASSPGQDGDTEAFF. The DNA of the CDR3 is TGTGCCAGCAGCCCCGGACAGGACGGGGACACTGAAGCTTTCTTT. The V call is TRBV5-4, the J call TRBJ1-1; 7 bases agree with TRBD1. Germline-derived CDR1 and CDR2 are SGHNT and YYREEE (reference sequence). With 4 bases clipped from V and 3 bases from J, the junction kept 9 bases outside the gene matches. CDR3 length: 15 residues.

The rearrangement links TRBV9 to TRBJ1-1; D perhaps matches TRBD1 (6 bases). From germline, CDR1 is SGDLS and CDR2 YYNGEE. V was cut by 2 bases and J by 1 base, with 9 bases left in between. This CDR3 contains 14 residues. This chain's CDR3 is CASSVGQSNTEAFF. CDR3 DNA sequence: TGTGCCAGCAGCGTTGGACAGTCGAACACTGAAGCTTTCTTT. Drawing the rest from reference TRBV9 and TRBJ1-1, the complete variable domain is DSGVTQTPKHLITATGQRVTLRCSPRSGDLSVYWYQQSLDQGLQFLIQYYNGEERAKGNILERFSAQQFPDLHSELNLSSLELGDSALYFCASSVGQSNTEAFFGQGTRLTVV.

The V and J genes are TRBV3-1 (or the pseudogene TRBV3-2) and TRBJ1-5; D is uncertain. Germline assignment: CDR1 LGHDT and CDR2 YNNKEL (reference sequence). The CDR3 totals 15 residues. Trimming pared 0 bases from V and 3 bases from J, leaving 9 bases between. CDR3 coding DNA: TGTGCCAGCAGCCAAGATCCGGACCCCAATCAGCCCCAGCATTTT. This translates into CASSQDPDPNQPQHF.

The rearrangement joins TRBV28 to TRBJ1-2, with 7 nucleotides matching TRBD1. Looked up from germline, CDR1 is MDHEN and CDR2 is SYDVKM. J lost 8 bases, V lost 7 bases, and 16 bases had no gene match. This CDR3 has 15 residues. CDR3 protein: CASTESGRGSGGYTF. The CDR3 bases are TGTGCCAGCACGGAGTCGGGCAGGGGGTCTGGAGGCTACACCTTC.

V is TRBV24-1 and J is TRBJ2-2, with D possibly being TRBD1 (5 bases). Germline V gives CDR1 KGHDR, CDR2 SFDVKD. Deletions cut 7 bases from V and 1 base from J, with 9 bases between. The CDR3 is made up of 14 amino acids. The CDR3 reads CATRGQGNTGELFF. CDR3 nucleotides: TGTGCCACCAGAGGGCAGGGGAACACCGGGGAGCTGTTTTTT.

This rearrangement joins TRBV19 to TRBJ1-2, with D unclear. This CDR3 is 16 amino acids long. Germline CDR1 LNHDA, CDR2 SQIVND (reference sequence). The germline V and J ends were trimmed by 5 bases and 3 bases, with 19 bases remaining between them. This CDR3 reads CASSSVVSGTHYGYTF. Written as DNA, the CDR3 is TGTGCCAGTAGTTCAGTTGTGTCAGGAACACACTATGGCTACACCTTC.

This chain uses TRBV5-1 with TRBJ1-6; D is ambiguous. Germline values: CDR1 SGHRS, CDR2 YFSETQ. The V end lost 5 bases, the J end lost 10 bases, and 16 bases lay between the germline ends. The CDR3 loop spans 14 amino acids. This CDR3 is CASSLFEGGSPLHF. Written as DNA, the CDR3 is TGCGCCAGCAGTCTGTTCGAGGGAGGCTCACCCCTCCACTTT.

This clone was counted between two and nine times. V gene TRBV7-3 combines with J gene TRBJ1-1; 10 nucleotides match TRBD1. V lost 4 bases, J lost 7 bases, and 3 bases stayed unmatched. This CDR3 comprises 13 residues. Germline V lookup: CDR1 SGHTA, CDR2 FQGTGA. CDR3 residues: CASSSGQGLEAFF. The DNA for the CDR3 is TGTGCCAGCAGCTCGGGACAGGGGCTTGAAGCTTTCTTT.

This sequence joins TRBV7-6 and TRBJ1-1; D is undetermined. Per the germline V gene, CDR1 is SGHVS and CDR2 is FNYEAQ. V lost 2 bases to trimming and J lost 3 bases, with 13 bases between them. The CDR3 loop spans 15 amino acids. Written as DNA, the CDR3 is TGTGCCAGCAGCTTACAGCCTGAATGGGACACTGAAGCTTTCTTT. It translates to CASSLQPEWDTEAFF.

This chain links TRBV19 with TRBJ2-5; no reliable D call. From germline, CDR1 is LNHDA and CDR2 SQIVND (reference sequence). The germline V and J ends were trimmed by 3 bases and 2 bases, with 7 bases remaining between them. The CDR3 loop spans 13 amino acids. The CDR3 DNA follows: TGTGCCAGTAGTATGGGTACTCAAGAGACCCAGTACTTC. Translating it yields CASSMGTQETQYF.

The V and J genes are TRBV7-9 and TRBJ1-3; no firm D call. The CDR3 runs 15 residues. Germline CDR1 reads SEHNR; CDR2 reads FQNEAQ (reference sequence). Trimming removed 3 bases at V and 0 bases at J, with 9 bases between. CDR3 nucleotide sequence: TGTGCCAGCAGCTTCGACACCTTCTCTGGAAACACCATATATTTT. It specifies CASSFDTFSGNTIYF.

The CDR3 loop is CASSQDFDRERAFF. CDR3 bases: TGTGCCAGCAGCCAAGATTTTGATCGGGAGAGGGCGTTCTTC. The chain combines TRBV3-1 (or the pseudogene TRBV3-2) with TRBJ2-1; the D gene is possibly TRBD2 (6 bases). Trimming took 0 bases from V and 15 from J, leaving 18 bases between them. Germline V gene sequence: CDR1 LGHDT, CDR2 YNNKEL (reference sequence). The length of the CDR3 is 14 residues.

J is TRBJ1-5 and V is TRBV15; the D gene is possibly TRBD1 (5 bases). The V and J ends lost 0 bases and 4 bases respectively, with 10 bases between them. Looked up from germline, CDR1 is LNHNV and CDR2 is YYDKDF (reference sequence). The CDR3 is 15 amino acids. CDR3 bases: TGTGCCACCAGCAGAGAAAGGACACAAAATCAGCCCCAGCATTTT. It codes for CATSRERTQNQPQHF.

This clone occurred a few times. V gene TRBV7-3 combines with J gene TRBJ2-2; 12 bases are a match to TRBD2. The length of the CDR3 is 16 residues. The J segment lost 3 bases and the V segment lost 4 bases, leaving 3 bases of the junction unmatched. CDR1 and CDR2 (germline): SGHTA, FQGTGA. The CDR3 DNA sequence: TGTGCCAGCAGCTCCGGGACTAGCGGGCACACCGGGGAGCTGTTTTTT. Amino acid sequence: CASSSGTSGHTGELFF.

The CDR3 region has the DNA TGTGCCAGCAGCCCGGGAAGGGATACGCAGTATTTT. This translates into CASSPGRDTQYF. The V call is TRBV7-6, the J call TRBJ2-3; a possible D gene is TRBD2 (5 bases). There are 12 residues in the CDR3. Germline CDR1 and CDR2: SGHVS and FNYEAQ. The ends were cut back, 5 bases at V and 6 bases at J, with 9 bases in the middle.

V and J are TRBV23-1 and TRBJ2-1, with 13 bases aligning to TRBD2. TRBV23-1 is given ORF status, its function remaining uncertain. Trimming at V came to 7 bases and at J to 7 bases, leaving 4 bases not matched to a gene. This CDR3 has 14 residues. The CDR3 nucleotides read TGCGCCAGCAACGGGACTAGCGGGGCAAATGAGCAGTTCTTC. This codes for CASNGTSGANEQFF.

The rearrangement joins TRBV11-2 to TRBJ2-7; 8 positions agree with TRBD1. The germline V gene has CDR1 SGHAT and CDR2 FQNNGV. CDR3 length: 14 residues. With 4 bases clipped from V and 4 bases from J, the junction kept 6 bases outside the gene matches. CDR3 sequence reads: CASSYLQGAYEQYF. CDR3 in DNA: TGTGCCAGCAGCTACCTTCAGGGGGCATACGAGCAGTACTTC.

J is TRBJ1-4 and V is TRBV6-5; D is unresolved. CDR1 and CDR2 (germline): MNHEY, SVGAGI. Trimming removed 7 bases from V and 4 bases from J, with 13 bases in between. The CDR3 covers 14 residues. CDR3 protein: CASNAGRSNEKLFF. CDR3 DNA: TGTGCCAGCAACGCAGGCAGGAGTAATGAAAAACTGTTTTTT.

This clone was picked up one time. The chain combines TRBV7-8 with TRBJ2-1; 14 bases are shared with TRBD2. The germline V gene encodes CDR1 SGHVS and CDR2 FQNEAQ. The trim removed 3 bases at V and 10 bases at J, leaving 8 bases unmatched. This CDR3 spans 16 amino acids. The CDR3 region is CASSFSGTSGGQEQFF. The CDR3, as DNA: TGTGCCAGCAGCTTCTCCGGGACTAGCGGGGGTCAGGAGCAGTTCTTC.

The sample holds one count of this clone. A junction end diverges from the germline sequence, so it may reflect a read error. The chain is built from TRBV3-1 (or the pseudogene TRBV3-2) and TRBJ1-2; no reliable D call. Germline V gives CDR1 LGHDT, CDR2 YNNKEL (reference sequence). The length of the CDR3 is 12 residues. CDR3 DNA: TGTGCCAGCAGCCAAGTAGACGTATCCCCACTTTTC. This encodes CASSQVDVSPLF.